Below, one T cell receptor beta chain is given with its context. The target antigen is unknown. Germline values: CDR1 SEHNR, CDR2 FQNEAQ (reference sequence). The V gene lost 0 bases and the J gene lost 4 bases, with 9 bases spanning the gap. This CDR3 spans 14 amino acids. This sample was taken from a study of CD8 T cells in ankylosing spondylitis. General study points: Prior work had noted some motif variants in reactive arthritis blood and synovial fluid. With a CD8+ phenotype, disease-linked clones were relatively rare in peripheral blood. A motif of eight or nine highly homologous TCR beta variants was seen as apparently characteristic of ankylosing spondylitis blood. Disease-associated clones were reportedly significantly overrepresented in matched ankylosing spondylitis synovial fluid.

A quantitative 5'-RACE method, one with molecular barcodes, was used to make TCR beta libraries. TCRdb redid the calling of the 5' RACE reads with MiXCR, one entry per CDR3 protein. In the table there are roughly 700,000 distinct CDR3 sequences, 15% to 20% of which are singletons. This clonotype was obtained from a male donor with ankylosing spondylitis. Material: blood, either unsorted or a sorted T cell fraction (not recorded which). The chain uses TRBV7-9 and TRBJ1-1; D is ambiguous. The CDR3 DNA sequence: TGTGCCAGCAGCTTAGCGCGCAGGATCACTGAAGCTTTCTTT. Translation gives CASSLARRITEAFF.